This TCR beta chain is drawn from a study of T cell responses to AZD1222 COVID-19 vaccine. Using immunoSEQ multiplex PCR, the repertoire was profiled, and TCRdb retains in-frame clones only, with some absent. The table lists around 150,000 clones, about 92% of them singletons. The germline gives CDR1 LNHDA, CDR2 SQIVND (reference sequence). V was pared by 5 bases and J by 1 base, with 14 bases between. CDR3 length: 15 residues. Regarding this clone: Its antigen is undetermined.

General study results and limits: No repertoire was sampled before or during the peak T cell response, only after it. Two AZD1222 doses significantly raised spike-specific TCR breadth and depth over controls. Recipients of AZD1222 seropositive at baseline numbered only 6 or 7.

The sequencing here drew on peripheral blood, taken on day 0 of AZD1222 vaccination. The chain uses TRBV19 and TRBJ2-5; D gene ambiguous. The TCR originated in an adult in good health. CDR3 nucleotide sequence: TGTGCCAGTAGTCAAGCCAGGCTTTCCCAAGAGACCCAGTACTTC. Its protein is CASSQARLSQETQYF.